Presented here are 4 T cell receptor beta chains from one specimen sequenced in a study of human T cells and chemical hapten exposure. A single record per CDR3 protein comes from TCRdb applying MiXCR to the RACE reads. Here the sample spans around 52,000 distinct CDR3 sequences, 9.3% being singletons. The time point here: patch test 1, 2 weeks after DPC sensitization. Treatment given: therapeutic diphenylcyclopropenone sensitization with weekly scalp DPC. Sequencing was performed on whole blood, taken in connection with sensitization to the hapten diphenylcyclopropenone (DPC). The receptors come from a woman aged 35 to 49 with alopecia areata. Some clones in this sample may be carry-over from other donors' samples.

This clonotype was seen at least ten times. The chain is built from TRBV27 and TRBJ1-3; D not certain. The CDR3 totals 13 residues. Germline V CDR1 and CDR2: MNHEY, SMNVEV (reference sequence). The V end was cut by 4 bases, the J end by 0 bases, with 4 bases between. The CDR3 DNA follows: TGTGCCAGCAGTTCAAGCTCTGGAAACACCATATATTTT. Protein product: CASSSSSGNTIYF.

This clonotype was seen a handful of times. The chain uses TRBV7-3 and TRBJ2-7; D unresolved. The V end lost 5 bases, the J end lost 3 bases, and 17 bases lay between the germline ends. Looked up from germline, CDR1 is SGHTA and CDR2 is FQGTGA. The CDR3 has 15 residues. The CDR3 spells CASSLRGGLGYEQYF. The CDR3 coding sequence is TGTGCCAGCAGCCTGAGAGGTGGTCTTGGCTACGAGCAGTACTTC.

With regard to this clonotype: This sequence may be a read error, since a much larger clone differs from it by one base. The chain joins TRBV12-3 or TRBV12-4 to TRBJ2-3; 8 positions agree with TRBD1. The CDR3 sequence is 15 residues long. V was pared by 6 bases and J by 4 bases, with 9 bases of the junction left unmatched. The CDR3: CASRFTGGSADTQYF. CDR3 DNA: TGTGCCAGCAGATTTACAGGGGGTAGCGCAGATACGCAGTATTTT.

This clonotype was recorded many times. The gene calls are TRBV5-6 and TRBJ2-7, with D perhaps matching TRBD1 (6 bases). The CDR3 sequence is 14 residues long. Looked up from germline, CDR1 is SGHDT and CDR2 is YYEEEE. The germline V and J ends were trimmed by 4 bases and 3 bases, with 14 bases remaining between them. The CDR3 DNA sequence: TGTGCCAGCAGCCCAAGGACAGACTTCTACGAGCAGTACTTC. Its translation: CASSPRTDFYEQYF.